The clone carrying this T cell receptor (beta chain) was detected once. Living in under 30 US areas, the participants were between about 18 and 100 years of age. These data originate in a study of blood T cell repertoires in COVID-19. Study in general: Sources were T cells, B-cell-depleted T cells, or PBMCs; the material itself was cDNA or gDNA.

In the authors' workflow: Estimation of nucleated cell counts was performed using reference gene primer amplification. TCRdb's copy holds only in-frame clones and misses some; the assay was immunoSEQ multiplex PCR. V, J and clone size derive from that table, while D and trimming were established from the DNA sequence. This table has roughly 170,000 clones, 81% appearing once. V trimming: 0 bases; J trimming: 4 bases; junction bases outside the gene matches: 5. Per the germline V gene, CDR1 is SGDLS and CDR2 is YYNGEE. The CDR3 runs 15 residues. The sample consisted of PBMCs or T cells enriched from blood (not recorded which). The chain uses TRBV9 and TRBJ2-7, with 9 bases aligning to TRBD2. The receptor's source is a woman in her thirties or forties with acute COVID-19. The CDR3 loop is CASSVDGGRAYEQYF. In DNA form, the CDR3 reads TGTGCCAGCAGCGTAGATGGCGGGAGGGCTTACGAGCAGTACTTC. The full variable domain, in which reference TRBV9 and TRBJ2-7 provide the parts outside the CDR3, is DSGVTQTPKHLITATGQRVTLRCSPRSGDLSVYWYQQSLDQGLQFLIQYYNGEERAKGNILERFSAQQFPDLHSELNLSSLELGDSALYFCASSVDGGRAYEQYFGPGTRLTVT.